The 9 T cell receptor beta chains below all came from one sample that was sequenced in a study of T cell responses to AZD1222 COVID-19 vaccine. Repertoires were generated with immunoSEQ multiplex PCR, while TCRdb's copy carries only in-frame clones and drops some. The sample includes 130,000 to 150,000 clones, about 90% seen only once; the top ten take roughly 5%. Sequenced material: peripheral blood, taken on day 0 of AZD1222 vaccination. The receptor source for this set is an adult in good health.

This rearrangement joins TRBV7-2 to TRBJ1-3, with 10 bases identical to TRBD1. Unmatched junction bases numbered 2, after V lost 4 bases and J lost 5 bases. Germline CDR1 reads SGHTA; CDR2 reads FQGNSA. The length of the CDR3 is 14 residues. The CDR3 nucleotides read TGTGCCAGCAGCTCGGGACAGGGGAGAAACACCATATATTTT. Translated: CASSSGQGRNTIYF.

The V and J genes are TRBV27 and TRBJ2-7, with D possibly TRBD2 on 6 matching bases. The CDR3 extends over 13 amino acids. Between the trimmed V and J ends, which lost 2 bases and 5 bases, there was a span of 10 bases. Looked up from germline, CDR1 is MNHEY and CDR2 is SMNVEV (reference sequence). The chain's CDR3 is CASSLGGAHEQYF. CDR3 nucleotides: TGTGCCAGCAGTTTAGGAGGGGCCCACGAGCAGTACTTC.

The genes are TRBV9 and TRBJ2-3; D may be TRBD2 (6 bases). V was clipped by 4 bases and J by 6 bases, with 18 bases between them. Germline V gene data show CDR1 as SGDLS and CDR2 as YYNGEE. The CDR3 loop spans 15 amino acids. The CDR3 DNA sequence: TGTGCCAGCAGCCCACCGGGACTCCTAAGGGATACGCAGTATTTT. It translates to CASSPPGLLRDTQYF.

The J gene is TRBJ1-6, the V gene TRBV5-6; D remains ambiguous. The CDR3 loop spans 17 amino acids. Germline loops: CDR1 SGHDT, CDR2 YYEEEE. V lost 0 bases to trimming and J lost 0 bases, with 10 bases between them. This chain's CDR3 is CASSLGVRNSYNSPLHF. For the CDR3, the DNA is TGTGCCAGCAGCTTGGGAGTCCGCAACTCCTATAATTCACCCCTCCACTTT.

V usage is TRBV4-3 and J usage is TRBJ1-2; TRBD1 matches 8 bases. Germline trimming cut 4 bases from V and 3 bases from J; bases unmatched to any gene: 7. The length of the CDR3 is 15 residues. Germline V gene lookup returns CDR1 LGHNA and CDR2 YSLEER. CDR3 residues: CASSRDRMVDYGYTF. CDR3 in DNA: TGCGCCAGCAGCCGGGACAGGATGGTGGACTATGGCTACACCTTC.

The gene calls are TRBV19 and TRBJ2-2; the match to TRBD1 covers 7 bases. J was trimmed by 4 bases and V by 5 bases; bases with no gene match: 4. There are 14 residues in the CDR3. The V gene's germline CDR1 is LNHDA and CDR2 SQIVND (reference sequence). This chain's CDR3 is CASSSGQATGELFF. Here the CDR3 DNA reads TGTGCCAGTAGTTCCGGACAGGCCACCGGGGAGCTGTTTTTT.

This chain uses TRBV5-1 with TRBJ2-3; 7 bases are a match to TRBD1. V lost 2 bases to trimming and J lost 6 bases; unmatched junction nucleotides: 6. CDR1 SGHRS and CDR2 YFSETQ come from the germline V gene. This CDR3 region has 14 residues. CDR3 in DNA: TGCGCCAGCAGCTTCAGGGGGAACTCCGATACGCAGTATTTT. Encoded protein: CASSFRGNSDTQYF. Filled out from reference TRBV5-1 and TRBJ2-3, the complete variable domain reads KAGVTQTPRYLIKTRGQQVTLSCSPISGHRSVSWYQQTPGQGLQFLFEYFSETQRNKGNFPGRFSGRQFSNSRSEMNVSTLELGDSALYLCASSFRGNSDTQYFGPGTRLTVL.

J is TRBJ2-3 and V is TRBV4-2; D may be TRBD1 (6 bases). This CDR3 spans 16 amino acids. Germline V lookup: CDR1 LGHNA, CDR2 YNFKEQ. The germline V and J ends were trimmed by 0 bases and 5 bases, with 15 bases remaining between them. The CDR3 DNA reads as TGTGCCAGCAGCCAAGATTCGGGACATGGAAGAGATACGCAGTATTTT. Its protein is CASSQDSGHGRDTQYF.

This chain connects TRBV11-1 to TRBJ2-2; a weak D match, TRBD1 (6 bases). CDR3 length: 12 residues. Germline V lookup: CDR1 SGHAT, CDR2 FQDESV (reference sequence). V lost 5 bases and J lost 13, with 14 bases in between. The CDR3: CASSNRDKGLFF. The CDR3 region has the DNA TGTGCCAGCAGCAACCGGGACAAAGGGCTGTTTTTT. Supplemented by reference TRBV11-1 and TRBJ2-2, the full variable domain reads EAEVAQSPRYKITEKSQAVAFWCDPISGHATLYWYRQILGQGPELLVQFQDESVVDDSQLPKDRFSAERLKGVDSTLKIQPAELGDSAMYLCASSNRDKGLFFGEGSRLTVL.